The 19 T cell receptor beta chains below were found in one sample sequenced in a study of blood T cell repertoires in COVID-19. Assay used: immunoSEQ multiplex PCR; TCRdb lists only in-frame clones, some missing. This sample has just over 300,000 clones, with 87% found just once. Material for sequencing was peripheral blood. Receptors were obtained from a man aged 18 to 29 with active or convalescent COVID-19.

This chain joins TRBV6-5 and TRBJ1-2; D remains unclear. The ends were cut back, 5 bases at V and 7 bases at J, with 20 bases in the middle. Germline assignment: CDR1 MNHEY and CDR2 SVGAGI. The length of the CDR3 is 15 residues. CDR3 loop: CASSPTPSNPSGYTF. The CDR3 nucleotides read TGTGCCAGCAGTCCAACACCATCTAACCCTAGTGGCTACACCTTC.

The chain links TRBV15 to TRBJ2-5; 10 positions agree with TRBD1. There are 16 residues in the CDR3. Germline loops: CDR1 LNHNV, CDR2 YYDKDF (reference sequence). J was trimmed by 4 bases and V by 3 bases; bases with no gene match: 8. CDR3 residues: CATSRAGTGVRETQYF. CDR3 sequence (DNA): TGTGCCACCAGCAGGGCCGGGACAGGGGTTAGAGAGACCCAGTACTTC.

The chain carries TRBV4-3 and TRBJ2-6, with a tentative D call TRBD1 (5 bases). This CDR3 has 17 residues. The germline CDR1 and CDR2 sequences are LGHNA and YSLEER. V lost 0 bases and J 3 bases, leaving 12 bases between the germline ends. The CDR3 protein is CASSQDLFRDGANVLTF. CDR3 nucleotide sequence: TGCGCCAGCAGCCAAGATTTGTTCAGGGATGGGGCCAACGTCCTGACTTTC.

J is TRBJ1-1 and V is TRBV3-1 (or the pseudogene TRBV3-2), with 11 bases identical to TRBD1. The CDR3 is 15 amino acids. Germline lookup yields CDR1 LGHDT and CDR2 YNNKEL (reference sequence). The V segment lost 4 bases and the J segment 4 bases; nucleotides outside the gene matches: 5. CDR3 in amino acids: CASSLDRGLFTEAFF. CDR3 sequence (DNA): TGTGCCAGCAGCCTGGACAGGGGGCTATTCACTGAAGCTTTCTTT.

A word on this clone: The germline gene is not matched at one end of the junction; a read error may be the cause. The rearrangement joins TRBV10-3 to TRBJ2-7, with 9 bases identical to TRBD1. Germline loops: CDR1 ENHRY, CDR2 SYGVKD. The CDR3 length is 14 residues. The CDR3 region is CAITEGQGYHEQYF. The DNA of the CDR3 is TGTGCCATCACTGAGGGACAGGGCTACCACGAGCAGTACTTC.

The chain is built from TRBV18 and TRBJ1-5, with 9 bases lining up with TRBD1. The length of the CDR3 is 14 residues. Germline loops: CDR1 KGHSH, CDR2 LQKENI. Trimming at V came to 3 bases and at J to 6 bases, leaving 3 bases not matched to a gene. The CDR3 DNA follows: TGTGCCAGCTCACCGGGACAGGGACCTCAGCCCCAGCATTTT. This gives the protein CASSPGQGPQPQHF.

J is TRBJ1-2 and V is TRBV11-2, with a tentative D call TRBD1 (5 bases). The germline gives CDR1 SGHAT, CDR2 FQNNGV. Trimming removed 5 bases at V and 4 bases at J, with 14 bases between. The CDR3 has 14 residues. The CDR3 spells CASSPVGGIYGYTF. The CDR3 nucleotides read TGTGCCAGCAGCCCGGTCGGGGGTATCTATGGCTACACCTTC.

CDR3 coding DNA: TGTGCCAGCAGCTCTGGTCGCGGGGTGAACACCGGGGAGCTGTTTTTT. This encodes CASSSGRGVNTGELFF. The rearrangement joins TRBV3-1 (or the pseudogene TRBV3-2) to TRBJ2-2; perhaps TRBD2 as D (6 bases). The CDR3 has 16 residues. The V end was cut by 5 bases, the J end by 1 base, with 14 bases between. The V gene's germline CDR1 is LGHDT and CDR2 YNNKEL (reference sequence).

CDR3 loop: CASSLWQKQFF. CDR3 nucleotides: TGTGCCAGCAGTTTATGGCAGAAGCAGTTCTTC. J is TRBJ2-1 and V is TRBV28; D is uncertain. Deletions cut 0 bases from V and 11 bases from J, with 5 bases between. This CDR3 is 11 amino acids long. The germline CDR1 and CDR2 sequences are MDHEN and SYDVKM.

The V gene is TRBV28, the J gene TRBJ2-7, with 12 nucleotides matching TRBD2. J was trimmed by 5 bases and V by 5 bases; bases with no gene match: 13. Germline lookup yields CDR1 MDHEN and CDR2 SYDVKM. There are 17 residues in the CDR3. As DNA, the CDR3 is TGTGCCAGCAGTCAACCTGGACTAGCGGGGCCATCCAACGAGCAGTACTTC. Its protein product is CASSQPGLAGPSNEQYF.

V is TRBV6-1 and J is TRBJ2-7, with a possible D match to TRBD2 (6 bases). CDR3 length equals 15 residues. The V and J ends lost 1 base and 6 bases respectively, with 16 bases between them. Germline V CDR1 and CDR2: MNHNS, SASEGT. CDR3 nucleotides: TGTGCCAGCAGTGAAGGGGGAGGATCCATGTTCGAGCAGTACTTC. Translating it yields CASSEGGGSMFEQYF.

The chain has TRBV5-5 and TRBJ2-1; no firm D call. The CDR3 is made up of 15 amino acids. The germline V and J ends were trimmed by 4 bases and 6 bases, with 17 bases remaining between them. The germline CDR1 and CDR2 sequences are SGHKS and YYEKEE (reference sequence). The CDR3 loop reads CASSPSLGEFNEQFF. The DNA for the CDR3 is TGTGCCAGCAGCCCTTCGCTCGGAGAATTCAATGAGCAGTTCTTC.

This clone occurred once. The gene calls are TRBV24-1 and TRBJ2-3; 9 nucleotides line up with TRBD1. Losses at the gene ends were 2 bases for V and 6 bases for J; bases not matched to a gene: 8. The CDR3 runs 16 residues. Germline CDR1 reads KGHDR; CDR2 reads SFDVKD. The CDR3 loop reads CATSDSRDRVVDTQYF. The DNA of the CDR3 is TGTGCCACCAGTGATTCCCGGGACAGGGTGGTGGATACGCAGTATTTT.

This chain links TRBV5-4 with TRBJ2-7; 8 bases match TRBD1. Germline lookup yields CDR1 SGHNT and CDR2 YYREEE (reference sequence). With 4 bases clipped from V and 7 bases from J, the junction kept 13 bases outside the gene matches. The CDR3 contains 15 residues. CDR3 in DNA: TGTGCCAGCAGCGGCAGGACAGGGACTGTTGAGGAGCAGTACTTC. The encoded protein is CASSGRTGTVEEQYF.

The chain links TRBV6-2 or TRBV6-3 to TRBJ2-7; 12 bases agree with TRBD2. The CDR3 runs to 15 residues. J was trimmed by 4 bases and V by 6 bases; bases with no gene match: 7. From germline, CDR1 is MNHEY and CDR2 SVGEGT. The CDR3 DNA follows: TGTGCCAGCAGCTTAACTAGCGGGGGGCCTTACGAGCAGTACTTC. This encodes CASSLTSGGPYEQYF.

The V and J genes are TRBV28 and TRBJ2-1, with 9 bases matching TRBD2. CDR3 length equals 14 residues. Germline loops: CDR1 MDHEN, CDR2 SYDVKM. The V and J ends lost 4 bases and 7 bases, in that order; junction bases with no gene match: 5. For the CDR3, the DNA is TGTGCCAGCAGTTCGGCTAGCGGGAAAAATGAGCAGTTCTTC. It specifies CASSSASGKNEQFF.

This chain connects TRBV4-1 to TRBJ1-1, with 8 bases identical to TRBD1. The CDR3 runs 15 residues. V dropped 1 base and J dropped 5; count of bases not matched to a gene: 6. The germline V gene has CDR1 MGHRA and CDR2 YSYEKL. DNA of the CDR3: TGCGCCAGCAGCCAAGTAGGACAGGGATGGACTGAAGCTTTCTTT. It translates to CASSQVGQGWTEAFF.

V is TRBV13 and J is TRBJ1-6; no reliable D call. The CDR3 runs to 12 residues. Germline V gives CDR1 PRHDT, CDR2 FYEKMQ (reference sequence). V lost 7 bases to trimming and J lost 5 bases, with 6 bases between them. CDR3 DNA sequence: TGTGCCAGCAACACCAATAATTCACCCCTCCACTTT. Amino acids: CASNTNNSPLHF. The full variable domain, rest sourced from reference TRBV13 and TRBJ1-6, is AAGVIQSPRHLIKEKRETATLKCYPIPRHDTVYWYQQGPGQDPQFLISFYEKMQSDKGSIPDRFSAQQFSDYHSELNMSSLELGDSALYFCASNTNNSPLHFGNGTRLTVT.

V is TRBV6-6 and J is TRBJ2-3; TRBD2 might be the D (5 bases). Germline CDR1 is MNHNY and CDR2 is SVGAGI (reference sequence). CDR3 length: 14 amino acids. V was cut by 4 bases and J by 2 bases, with 10 bases left in between. CDR3 sequence reads: CASSLARNTDTQYF. For the CDR3, the DNA is TGTGCCAGCAGTTTAGCGAGGAACACAGATACGCAGTATTTT.